Listed below are T cell receptor beta chains from one sample, sequenced in a study of blood T cells in healthy people across ages. Each CDR3 protein gets one entry after TCRdb re-called the 5' RACE reads with MiXCR. The table has under 1 million distinct CDR3 sequences, 40% to 50% seen once; the top ten hold approximately 20%. Input material: blood. The source is a man aged 60-69 years in good health. Each CDR3 is given with its conserved first and last residue. The D gene is left open where the match is weak. Clone size is shown for a subset of rows, as once, few, many or a class of expanded clone.

D gene: NA
V gene: TRBV7-2
clone size: NA
J gene: TRBJ2-1
CDR3 DNA: TGTGCCAGCAGCTCCTGGAGGGGGGACGTCGGGGAGCAGTTCTTC
CDR3 protein: CASSSWRGDVGEQFF

D gene: NA
V gene: TRBV7-2
clone size: many
J gene: TRBJ2-1
CDR3 DNA: TGTGCCAGCAGCTTAGGCGGGGAAGGGGAGCAGTTCTTC
CDR3 protein: CASSLGGEGEQFF

D gene: TRBD2
V gene: TRBV9
clone size: few
J gene: TRBJ2-3
CDR3 DNA: TGTGCCAGCAGCGTAGGAAGAGGACTAGCAGCTAGCACAGATACGCAGTATTTT
CDR3 protein: CASSVGRGLAASTDTQYF

D gene: NA
V gene: TRBV24-1
clone size: NA
J gene: TRBJ2-3
CDR3 DNA: TGTGCCACCAGTGGTTCGGGGCGCACAGATACGCAGTATTTT
CDR3 protein: CATSGSGRTDTQYF

D gene: NA
V gene: TRBV27
clone size: NA
J gene: TRBJ2-1
CDR3 DNA: TGTGCCAGCAGTTTAGGCCCCCTGGACTACAATGAGCAGTTCTTC
CDR3 protein: CASSLGPLDYNEQFF

D gene: TRBD1
V gene: TRBV6-6
clone size: few
J gene: TRBJ1-2
CDR3 DNA: TGTGCCAGCACCCCCGGGACAGGCTACTATGGCTACACCTTC
CDR3 protein: CASTPGTGYYGYTF

D gene: NA
V gene: TRBV20-1
clone size: many
J gene: TRBJ2-7
CDR3 DNA: TGCAGTGCTAGAGTCGTAAGGGGGGGCTCTCTCTACGAGCAGTACTTC
CDR3 protein: CSARVVRGGSLYEQYF

D gene: NA
V gene: TRBV20-1
clone size: NA
J gene: TRBJ1-2
CDR3 DNA: TGCAGTGCCATGGACACCTCTAACTATGGCTACACCTTC
CDR3 protein: CSAMDTSNYGYTF

D gene: NA
V gene: TRBV5-1
clone size: NA
J gene: TRBJ2-7
CDR3 DNA: TGCGCCAGCAGCTCCTTGGACAGAGGGAACGAGCAGTACTTC
CDR3 protein: CASSSLDRGNEQYF

D gene: NA
V gene: TRBV27
clone size: many
J gene: TRBJ1-6
CDR3 DNA: TGTGCCAGCAGTCCCCGGGGGATTAATAATTCACCCCTCCACTTT
CDR3 protein: CASSPRGINNSPLHF

D gene: NA
V gene: TRBV11-3
clone size: NA
J gene: TRBJ1-6
CDR3 DNA: TGTGCCAGCTCCTCCCCCTATTCACCCCTCCACTTT
CDR3 protein: CASSSPYSPLHF

D gene: TRBD2
V gene: TRBV7-2
clone size: few
J gene: TRBJ2-7
CDR3 DNA: TGTGCCAGCAGCTTCTGGGAGGGGCCCAACTCCTACGAGCAGTACTTC
CDR3 protein: CASSFWEGPNSYEQYF

D gene: NA
V gene: TRBV21-1
clone size: NA
J gene: TRBJ2-7
CDR3 DNA: TGTGCCAGCAGCACGAGACGGACTTACGAGCAGTACTTC
CDR3 protein: CASSTRRTYEQYF

D gene: TRBD1
V gene: TRBV20-1
clone size: NA
J gene: TRBJ2-2
CDR3 DNA: TGCAGTGCTAGAGTCCACAGGGGTGAAACCGGGGAGCTGTTTTTT
CDR3 protein: CSARVHRGETGELFF

D gene: TRBD1
V gene: TRBV9
clone size: NA
J gene: TRBJ2-1
CDR3 DNA: TGTGCCAGCAGCGAACAGGGGGCTGGGAATGAGCAGTTCTTC
CDR3 protein: CASSEQGAGNEQFF

D gene: NA
V gene: TRBV12-3/TRBV12-4
clone size: many
J gene: TRBJ2-1
CDR3 DNA: TGTGCCAGCAGCCCTTACGGAGTCGCGCAGTTCTTC
CDR3 protein: CASSPYGVAQFF

D gene: TRBD1
V gene: TRBV27
clone size: few
J gene: TRBJ2-1
CDR3 DNA: TGTGCCAGCAGTTCTATTGGGACAGCCGTTTACAATGAGCAGTTCTTC
CDR3 protein: CASSSIGTAVYNEQFF

D gene: TRBD1
V gene: TRBV18
clone size: NA
J gene: TRBJ1-2
CDR3 DNA: TGTGCCAGCTCAGGGGGACAGGCCCGCTATGGCTACACCTTC
CDR3 protein: CASSGGQARYGYTF

D gene: NA
V gene: TRBV29-1
clone size: NA
J gene: TRBJ2-5
CDR3 DNA: TGCAGCGTTCTCGTTCAAGAGACCCAGTACTTC
CDR3 protein: CSVLVQETQYF

D gene: TRBD1
V gene: TRBV27
clone size: few
J gene: TRBJ2-7
CDR3 DNA: TGTGCCAGCAGGCAAGACAGGGTAGGGTCCTACGAGCAGTACTTC
CDR3 protein: CASRQDRVGSYEQYF

D gene: NA
V gene: TRBV7-9
clone size: once
J gene: TRBJ1-2
CDR3 DNA: TGTGCCAGCAGCTTAGCTGGAGGCAGGGACGGTGGCTACACCTTC
CDR3 protein: CASSLAGGRDGGYTF

D gene: TRBD1
V gene: TRBV10-3
clone size: NA
J gene: TRBJ1-5
CDR3 DNA: TGTGCCATAAAACAGGGGTACAATCAGCCCCAGCATTTT
CDR3 protein: CAIKQGYNQPQHF

D gene: TRBD1
V gene: TRBV6-5
clone size: NA
J gene: TRBJ2-7
CDR3 DNA: TGTGCCAGCAGTTACTCATACAGGGGTGGTTACGAGCAGTACTTC
CDR3 protein: CASSYSYRGGYEQYF

D gene: NA
V gene: TRBV10-3
clone size: NA
J gene: TRBJ2-1
CDR3 DNA: TGTGCCATCAGTGAGTCGAACCCTAGCTACAATGAGCAGTTCTTC
CDR3 protein: CAISESNPSYNEQFF

D gene: TRBD1
V gene: TRBV6-2/TRBV6-3
clone size: few
J gene: TRBJ2-7
CDR3 DNA: TGTGCCAGCACCAACGGGAACAGGGGCTCCTACGAGCAGTACTTC
CDR3 protein: CASTNGNRGSYEQYF

D gene: TRBD1
V gene: TRBV12-3/TRBV12-4
clone size: many
J gene: TRBJ1-2
CDR3 DNA: TGTGCCAGCAGTGTTGGACAGGCTAACTATGGCTACACCTTC
CDR3 protein: CASSVGQANYGYTF

D gene: NA
V gene: TRBV7-3
clone size: few
J gene: TRBJ2-5
CDR3 DNA: TGTGCCAGCAGCTTACCAGATGGGGAGACCCAGTACTTC
CDR3 protein: CASSLPDGETQYF

D gene: NA
V gene: TRBV5-1
clone size: few
J gene: TRBJ2-5
CDR3 DNA: TGCGCCCGGACCTGGGAGACCCAGTACTTC
CDR3 protein: CARTWETQYF

D gene: TRBD2
V gene: TRBV6-2/TRBV6-3
clone size: NA
J gene: TRBJ2-2
CDR3 DNA: TGTGCCACCCGGCGGACTAGACCGAACACCGGGGAGCTGTTTTTT
CDR3 protein: CATRRTRPNTGELFF

D gene: TRBD1
V gene: TRBV6-5
clone size: NA
J gene: TRBJ2-5
CDR3 DNA: TGTGCCAGCAGTGCCCGACAGGGGGAGACCCAGTACTTC
CDR3 protein: CASSARQGETQYF

D gene: NA
V gene: TRBV28
clone size: NA
J gene: TRBJ1-1
CDR3 DNA: TGTGCCAGCAGTTTAGACGGCGCCGCCACTGAAGCTTTCTTT
CDR3 protein: CASSLDGAATEAFF

D gene: TRBD2
V gene: TRBV20-1
clone size: NA
J gene: TRBJ2-3
CDR3 DNA: TGCAGTGCTAGCCCGCGGGGGGATAGAGATACGCAGTATTTT
CDR3 protein: CSASPRGDRDTQYF

D gene: TRBD1
V gene: TRBV12-3/TRBV12-4
clone size: few
J gene: TRBJ2-1
CDR3 DNA: TGTGCCAGCACCCCCGGGACAGGGCCTCACAATGAGCAGTTCTTC
CDR3 protein: CASTPGTGPHNEQFF

D gene: NA
V gene: TRBV4-3
clone size: few
J gene: TRBJ1-1
CDR3 DNA: TGCGCCAGCAGCCAAGATCGGGGAAGGGGGGCTTTCTTT
CDR3 protein: CASSQDRGRGAFF

D gene: NA
V gene: TRBV5-4
clone size: NA
J gene: TRBJ2-5
CDR3 DNA: TGTGCCAGCAGCTTGAACAGGGAGGAAGAGACCCAGTACTTC
CDR3 protein: CASSLNREEETQYF

D gene: TRBD1
V gene: TRBV12-3/TRBV12-4
clone size: few
J gene: TRBJ2-6
CDR3 DNA: TGTGCCAGCAGTTATCCGGGACAGGGAGGGTCCTCTGGGGCCAACGTCCTGACTTTC
CDR3 protein: CASSYPGQGGSSGANVLTF

D gene: NA
V gene: TRBV9
clone size: NA
J gene: TRBJ2-7
CDR3 DNA: TGTGCCAGCAGCCCCCTGGACAGCCTCCCCTACGAGCAGTACTTC
CDR3 protein: CASSPLDSLPYEQYF

D gene: NA
V gene: TRBV2
clone size: NA
J gene: TRBJ1-1
CDR3 DNA: TGTGCCAGCAGGGAATGCTATGAGAACACTGAAGCTTTCTTT
CDR3 protein: CASRECYENTEAFF

D gene: NA
V gene: TRBV5-5
clone size: few
J gene: TRBJ2-2
CDR3 DNA: TGTGCCAGCAGCCCGGTTGTCGGGGAGCTGTTTTTT
CDR3 protein: CASSPVVGELFF

D gene: NA
V gene: TRBV20-1
clone size: NA
J gene: TRBJ2-4
CDR3 DNA: TGCAGTGCTAGATGGTCTGGGGTACTAGCCAAAAACATTCAGTACTTC
CDR3 protein: CSARWSGVLAKNIQYF

D gene: TRBD2
V gene: TRBV12-3/TRBV12-4
clone size: NA
J gene: TRBJ2-1
CDR3 DNA: TGTGCCAGCAGCCGATTAGTAGCGGGGTACAATGAGCAGTTCTTC
CDR3 protein: CASSRLVAGYNEQFF

D gene: NA
V gene: TRBV6-2/TRBV6-3
clone size: NA
J gene: TRBJ2-2
CDR3 DNA: TGTGCCAGCAGTCCCGCACTTATCAGGGCCTCGGAAGGAAACACCGGGGAGCTGTTTTTT
CDR3 protein: CASSPALIRASEGNTGELFF

D gene: NA
V gene: TRBV2
clone size: few
J gene: TRBJ1-2
CDR3 DNA: TGTGCCAGCAGTGACACCGGAGGCTCCTATGGCTACACCTTC
CDR3 protein: CASSDTGGSYGYTF

D gene: NA
V gene: TRBV21-1
clone size: NA
J gene: TRBJ1-5
CDR3 DNA: TGTGCCAGCAGCAAAGCGGGGACCCTCAATCAGCCCCAGCATTTT
CDR3 protein: CASSKAGTLNQPQHF

D gene: NA
V gene: TRBV25-1
clone size: few
J gene: TRBJ2-1
CDR3 DNA: TGTGCCAGCAGTCGTAACCAGGGGGAGCAGTTCTTC
CDR3 protein: CASSRNQGEQFF

D gene: NA
V gene: TRBV15
clone size: few
J gene: TRBJ2-5
CDR3 DNA: TGTGCCACCAGCAGAGATCGGACTCTAGAGACCCAGTACTTC
CDR3 protein: CATSRDRTLETQYF